Given below is one T cell receptor beta chain in context. The data derive from a study of blood T cell repertoires in COVID-19. Study as a whole: Sites across the United States, Italy and Spain contributed samples from acute and convalescent COVID-19. Nucleic acid was either cDNA or gDNA, and it came from T cells, B-cell-depleted T cells, or PBMCs.

The CDR3 is made up of 16 amino acids. Germline V gene sequence: CDR1 SGHTA, CDR2 FQGNSA. V lost 1 base and J lost 2, with 15 bases in between. Generated by immunoSEQ multiplex PCR, the TCRdb table keeps only in-frame clones and is missing some. This table holds roughly 350,000 clones, around 87% found once. This receptor was identified in a woman between 45 and 65 years old with COVID-19, enrolled during active disease. The sample comprised peripheral blood. J is TRBJ2-7 and V is TRBV7-2; maybe TRBD2 (6 bases). CDR3 sequence: CASSLVSGPGAYEQYF. CDR3 nucleotide sequence: TGTGCCAGCAGCTTAGTTAGCGGCCCAGGCGCCTACGAGCAGTACTTC.